This entry lists 18 T cell receptor beta chains sequenced from one sample in a study of T cells in localized non-small cell lung cancer. The repertoire was sequenced with immunoSEQ multiplex PCR; TCRdb's copy has only in-frame clones and lacks some. The table shows some 20,000 clones, with around 90% occurring only once. This sample comprised peripheral blood, obtained before any cancer treatment. These receptors came from a woman aged 40-75 years with stage I lung adenocarcinoma.

As to this clone: Other nucleotide sequences from this sample produce the same CDR3. The chain links TRBV7-2 to TRBJ1-1; D possibly corresponds to TRBD1 (6 bases). Trimming took 1 base from V and 0 from J, leaving 6 bases between them. CDR1 is SGHTA and CDR2 is FQGNSA in the germline V gene. The CDR3 has 14 residues. The CDR3 DNA follows: TGTGCCAGCAGCTTAGACAGGGTGAACACTGAAGCTTTCTTT. This codes for CASSLDRVNTEAFF. Together with reference TRBV7-2 and TRBJ1-1, the CDR3 gives the full variable domain: GAGVSQSPSNKVTEKGKDVELRCDPISGHTALYWYRQSLGQGLEFLIYFQGNSAPDKSGLPSDRFSAERTGGSVSTLTIQRTQQEDSAVYLCASSLDRVNTEAFFGQGTRLTVV.

This sequence joins TRBV30 and TRBJ1-1; TRBD1 might be the D (5 bases). Germline V gene lookup returns CDR1 GTSNPN and CDR2 SVGIG (reference sequence). The V end lost 5 bases, the J end lost 3 bases, and 16 bases lay between the germline ends. This CDR3 comprises 14 residues. CDR3 protein: CAWRTRGVDTEAFF. The CDR3 DNA is TGTGCCTGGCGGACTCGGGGGGTTGACACTGAAGCTTTCTTT. Together with reference TRBV30 and TRBJ1-1, the CDR3 gives the full variable domain: SQTIHQWPATLVQPVGSPLSLECTVEGTSNPNLYWYRQAAGRGLQLLFYSVGIGQISSEVPQNLSASRPQDRQFILSSKKLLLSDSGFYLCAWRTRGVDTEAFFGQGTRLTVV.

Only one count was recorded for this clone. The chain carries TRBV7-2 and TRBJ2-1, with D perhaps matching TRBD2 (7 bases). Germline lookup yields CDR1 SGHTA and CDR2 FQGNSA. The CDR3 length is 13 residues. The V end lost 8 bases, the J end lost 5 bases, and 13 bases lay between the germline ends. CDR3 in DNA: TGTGCCAGCGGGGGGGGCCGGAACAATGAGCAGTTCTTC. It encodes CASGGGRNNEQFF. Drawing the rest from reference TRBV7-2 and TRBJ2-1, the complete variable domain is GAGVSQSPSNKVTEKGKDVELRCDPISGHTALYWYRQSLGQGLEFLIYFQGNSAPDKSGLPSDRFSAERTGGSVSTLTIQRTQQEDSAVYLCASGGGRNNEQFFGPGTRLTVL.

The J gene is TRBJ1-2, the V gene TRBV18, with a possible D match to TRBD1 (6 bases). V gave up 3 bases and J gave up 5 bases, with 16 bases separating them. This CDR3 is built from 15 residues. Per germline, CDR1 KGHSH and CDR2 LQKENI. The CDR3 region is CASSPNRDNFYGYTF. CDR3 sequence (DNA): TGTGCCAGCTCACCCAACCGGGACAATTTTTATGGCTACACCTTC.

The J gene is TRBJ2-5, the V gene TRBV6-5; 8 bases are shared with TRBD2. Germline V lookup: CDR1 MNHEY, CDR2 SVGAGI. After removal of 2 bases from V and 5 bases from J, the junction contained 7 bases not matched to a gene. The CDR3 consists of 15 residues. The chain's CDR3 is CASSYTRTGGETQYF. In nucleotides, the CDR3 is TGTGCCAGCAGTTACACTAGGACGGGAGGGGAGACCCAGTACTTC.

In nucleotides, the CDR3 is TGTGCCAGCAGCCGACGGACTAGCGGGAGAGATGAGCAGTTCTTC. It is translated as CASSRRTSGRDEQFF. The chain carries TRBV13 and TRBJ2-1; 13 positions match TRBD2. The CDR3 covers 15 residues. V lost 5 bases and J lost 8; bases outside the gene matches: 6. Germline V gene sequence: CDR1 PRHDT, CDR2 FYEKMQ (reference sequence).

The chain recombines TRBV6-5 with TRBJ1-2; D may be TRBD1 (6 bases). The CDR3 spans 15 residues. V was shortened by 7 bases and J by 0 bases, with 15 bases between the two germline ends. Germline lookup yields CDR1 MNHEY and CDR2 SVGAGI. The CDR3: CASKLQGGPNYGYTF. The CDR3 nucleotides read TGTGCCAGCAAGCTACAGGGAGGTCCTAACTATGGCTACACCTTC.

The V gene is TRBV10-3, the J gene TRBJ2-3; 13 bases align to TRBD2. The CDR3 length is 16 residues. Per germline, CDR1 ENHRY and CDR2 SYGVKD. V lost 7 bases, J lost 4 bases, and 8 bases stayed unmatched. This chain's CDR3 is CAITSGLAGAADTQYF. The CDR3 coding sequence is TGTGCCATCACCTCCGGACTAGCGGGAGCGGCAGATACGCAGTATTTT.

Here the CDR3 reads CASSPRGGYEQYF. The CDR3 DNA reads TGTGCCAGCAGCCCGAGGGGGGGCTACGAGCAGTACTTC. The chain uses TRBV9 and TRBJ2-7; tentatively, D is TRBD2 (7 bases). This CDR3 comprises 13 residues. The V end lost 4 bases, the J end lost 3 bases, and 11 bases lay between the germline ends. The germline V gene has CDR1 SGDLS and CDR2 YYNGEE.

The J gene is TRBJ1-5, the V gene TRBV11-2; no reliable D call. Germline V gene data show CDR1 as SGHAT and CDR2 as FQNNGV. The CDR3 sequence is 13 residues long. Deletions cut 2 bases from V and 2 bases from J, with 4 bases between. CDR3 bases: TGTGCCAGCAGCTTAACGGGCAATCAGCCCCAGCATTTT. It encodes CASSLTGNQPQHF.

The chain is built from TRBV27 and TRBJ2-7; possible D gene TRBD1, 6 bases. Germline V CDR1 and CDR2: MNHEY, SMNVEV (reference sequence). This CDR3 is 15 amino acids long. Trimming took off 6 bases at V and 0 bases at J, with 15 bases between the two ends. The CDR3, as DNA: TGTGCCAGCAGAATATCGGACAGCTTCTCCTACGAGCAGTACTTC. Encoded protein: CASRISDSFSYEQYF.

The V gene is TRBV6-5, the J gene TRBJ1-1; no clear D. Germline assignment: CDR1 MNHEY and CDR2 SVGAGI. The CDR3 has 13 amino acids. The germline V and J ends were trimmed by 6 bases and 4 bases, with 12 bases remaining between them. CDR3 sequence reads: CASSTVPPTEAFF. DNA for the CDR3: TGTGCCAGCAGCACAGTCCCCCCCACTGAAGCTTTCTTT.

This rearrangement joins TRBV19 to TRBJ1-5, with D tentatively TRBD1 (6 bases). Deletions cut 5 bases from V and 6 bases from J, with 14 bases between. The CDR3 extends over 14 amino acids. The germline CDR1 and CDR2 sequences are LNHDA and SQIVND (reference sequence). This chain's CDR3 is CASSPDLGAQPQHF. CDR3 in DNA: TGTGCCAGTAGTCCAGATCTGGGGGCTCAGCCCCAGCATTTT.

The rearrangement links TRBV7-2 to TRBJ1-3; unclear D gene. The germline V gene has CDR1 SGHTA and CDR2 FQGNSA. The CDR3 length is 14 residues. Trimming left V 2 bases short and J 2 bases short, with 7 bases between. The CDR3 spells CASSLPGTGNTIYF. CDR3 sequence (DNA): TGTGCCAGCAGCTTACCGGGGACTGGAAACACCATATATTTT.

V gene TRBV5-6 combines with J gene TRBJ2-7; 7 bases are a match to TRBD1. The V segment lost 4 bases and the J segment 3 bases; nucleotides outside the gene matches: 7. The V gene's germline CDR1 is SGHDT and CDR2 YYEEEE. The CDR3 length is 14 residues. The DNA for the CDR3 is TGTGCCAGCAGCCCCGGGACAGATATCTACGAGCAGTACTTC. Protein: CASSPGTDIYEQYF.

This clone appeared a few times. The gene calls are TRBV19 and TRBJ1-2; D is undetermined. Germline V gene sequence: CDR1 LNHDA, CDR2 SQIVND (reference sequence). With 10 bases removed from V and 8 bases from J, the gap between germline ends came to 17 bases. The CDR3 extends over 12 amino acids. This CDR3 reads CATSGRSGGYTF. For the CDR3, the DNA is TGTGCCACCTCCGGACGGTCCGGGGGCTACACCTTC.

This chain uses TRBV7-9 with TRBJ1-2; possibly TRBD1 for D (5 bases). Germline V gene sequence: CDR1 SEHNR, CDR2 FQNEAQ (reference sequence). V dropped 6 bases and J dropped 6 bases, with 14 bases sitting between them. The CDR3 runs 13 residues. For the CDR3, the DNA is TGTGCCAGCAGAACAGGAGGAGCGAATGGCTACACCTTC. Translated, it gives CASRTGGANGYTF.

This sequence joins TRBV5-1 and TRBJ2-7; D assignment may be TRBD1 or TRBD2 (6 bases each). Trimming pared 3 bases from V and 2 bases from J, leaving 9 bases between. The CDR3 consists of 13 residues. Per the germline V gene, CDR1 is SGHRS and CDR2 is YFSETQ. The CDR3 region has the DNA TGCGCCAGCAGCTGGGGGGCCCCCTACGAGCAGTACTTC. It is translated as CASSWGAPYEQYF.